Listed here are 4 T cell receptor beta chains from one sample, sequenced in a study of human T cells and chemical hapten exposure. Total RNA came from unfractionated whole blood. TCRdb recomputed calls from the 5' RACE reads with MiXCR, one row per CDR3 protein. The sample has about 140,000 distinct CDR3 sequences; around 4.1% are singletons. These receptors all stem from a female donor in good health.

This clonotype was picked up many times. DNA for the CDR3: TGCGCCAGCAGCTTGTTTGGGCAGGGGAACGAGCAGTACTTC. It yields the protein CASSLFGQGNEQYF. This sequence joins TRBV5-1 and TRBJ2-7, with a possible D match to TRBD1 (6 bases). Germline CDR1 reads SGHRS; CDR2 reads YFSETQ. V was trimmed by 1 base and J by 5 bases, leaving 13 bases between them. The CDR3 spans 14 residues.

The V gene is TRBV12-5, the J gene TRBJ2-2, with D perhaps matching TRBD1 (6 bases). V was pared by 0 bases and J by 1 base, with 15 bases between. Germline CDR1 LGHNT, CDR2 FRNRAP. The CDR3 consists of 18 residues. The CDR3 loop is CASGLVIFGGRNTGELFF. CDR3 bases: TGTGCTAGTGGTTTGGTTATCTTTGGGGGCAGGAACACCGGGGAGCTGTTTTTT.

This clonotype showed up many times. This sequence joins TRBV7-9 and TRBJ1-4, with 7 bases lining up with TRBD1. The V gene end was trimmed by 5 bases and the J gene end by 6 bases; junction bases not matched to a gene: 9. The length of the CDR3 is 15 residues. Germline values: CDR1 SEHNR, CDR2 FQNEAQ (reference sequence). CDR3 loop: CASSVGRGADEKLFF. The CDR3 DNA is TGTGCCAGCAGCGTCGGCAGGGGGGCGGATGAAAAACTGTTTTTT.

This clonotype was observed at least ten times. The chain couples TRBV6-6 to TRBJ1-2, with D perhaps TRBD1 (6 bases). Germline values: CDR1 MNHNY, CDR2 SVGAGI (reference sequence). V was trimmed by 5 bases and J by 4 bases, leaving 8 bases between them. This CDR3 has 12 amino acids. CDR3 in amino acids: CASSDRLYGYTF. CDR3 bases: TGTGCCAGCAGTGACAGGCTCTATGGCTACACCTTC.